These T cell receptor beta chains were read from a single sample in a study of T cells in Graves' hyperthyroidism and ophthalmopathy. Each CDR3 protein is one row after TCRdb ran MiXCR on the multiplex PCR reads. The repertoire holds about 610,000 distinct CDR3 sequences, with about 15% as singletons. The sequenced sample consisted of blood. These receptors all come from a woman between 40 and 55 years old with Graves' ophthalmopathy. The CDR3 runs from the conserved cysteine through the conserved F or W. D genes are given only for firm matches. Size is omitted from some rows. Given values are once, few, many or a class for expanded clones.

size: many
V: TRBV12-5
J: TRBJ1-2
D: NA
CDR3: CASVPTSSPLSGYTF
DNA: TGTGCTAGTGTCCCGACATCAAGCCCTCTGAGTGGCTACACCTTC

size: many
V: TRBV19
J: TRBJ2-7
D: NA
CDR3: CASSIDGLQPYEQYF
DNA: TGTGCCAGTAGTATAGATGGCTTGCAGCCCTACGAGCAGTACTTC

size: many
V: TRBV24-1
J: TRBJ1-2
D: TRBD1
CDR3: CATSDNRDSRGYTF
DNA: TGTGCCACCAGTGACAACCGGGACAGTCGTGGCTACACCTTC

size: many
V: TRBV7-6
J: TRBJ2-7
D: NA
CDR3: CASSLAPGPYEQYF
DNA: TGTGCCAGCAGCTTAGCGCCGGGACCGTACGAGCAGTACTTC

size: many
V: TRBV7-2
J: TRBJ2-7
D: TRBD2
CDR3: CASSLGGGREQYF
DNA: TGTGCCAGCAGCTTAGGCGGGGGGCGCGAGCAGTACTTC

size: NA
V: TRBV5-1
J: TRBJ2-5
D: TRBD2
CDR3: CASSLGAGRKETQYF
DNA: TGCGCCAGCAGCTTGGGGGCCGGGAGGAAAGAGACCCAGTACTTC

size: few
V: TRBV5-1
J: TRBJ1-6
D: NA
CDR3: CASSPSRTADNSPLHF
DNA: TGCGCCAGCAGCCCCTCGAGGACGGCCGATAATTCACCCCTCCACTTT

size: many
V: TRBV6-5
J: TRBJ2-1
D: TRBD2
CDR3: CASSTIQLAGLYNEQFF
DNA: TGTGCCAGCAGCACAATACAACTAGCGGGGCTTTACAATGAGCAGTTCTTC

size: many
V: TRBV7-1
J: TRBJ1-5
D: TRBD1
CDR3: CASSSGTGRPFEYSNQPQHF
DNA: TGTGCCAGCAGCTCCGGGACAGGACGGCCGTTCGAGTATAGCAATCAGCCCCAGCATTTT

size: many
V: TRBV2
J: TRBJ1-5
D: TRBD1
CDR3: CASSEALLRGRQPQHF
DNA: TGTGCCAGCAGTGAAGCGCTTCTGAGGGGGCGGCAGCCCCAGCATTTT

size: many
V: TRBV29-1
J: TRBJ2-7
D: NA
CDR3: CSVVEGSKGEQYF
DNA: TGCAGCGTTGTAGAGGGCTCCAAAGGAGAGCAGTACTTC

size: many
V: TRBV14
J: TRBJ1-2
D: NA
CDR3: CASSHLNYGYTF
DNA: TGTGCCAGCAGCCACCTAAACTATGGCTACACCTTC

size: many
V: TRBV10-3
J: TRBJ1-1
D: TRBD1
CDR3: CAISAHGTVNTEAFF
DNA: TGTGCCATCAGTGCCCATGGGACAGTGAACACTGAAGCTTTCTTT

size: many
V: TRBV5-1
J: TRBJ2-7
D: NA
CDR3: CASSWESLSSYEQYF
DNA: TGCGCCAGCAGTTGGGAGTCCCTTTCCTCCTACGAGCAGTACTTC

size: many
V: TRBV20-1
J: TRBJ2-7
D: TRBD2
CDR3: CSARRLAGVGSYEQYF
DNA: TGCAGTGCTAGGAGACTAGCGGGAGTAGGCTCCTACGAGCAGTACTTC

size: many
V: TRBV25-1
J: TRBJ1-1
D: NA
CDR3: CASSGPVSNTEAFF
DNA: TGTGCCAGCAGCGGCCCGGTCTCGAACACTGAAGCTTTCTTT

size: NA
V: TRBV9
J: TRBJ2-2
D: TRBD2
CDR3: CASSFPGTSANTGELFF
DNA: TGTGCCAGCAGCTTCCCCGGGACTAGCGCCAACACCGGGGAGCTGTTTTTT

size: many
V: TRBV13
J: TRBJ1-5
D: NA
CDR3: CASSFGPINQPQHF
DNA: TGTGCCAGCAGCTTCGGACCGATCAATCAGCCCCAGCATTTT

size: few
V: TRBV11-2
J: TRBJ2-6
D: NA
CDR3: CASSLGHFPSGANVLTF
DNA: TGTGCCAGCAGCTTGGGACACTTTCCCTCTGGGGCCAACGTCCTGACTTTC

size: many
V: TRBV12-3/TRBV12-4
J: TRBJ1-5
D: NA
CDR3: CASSWSRESNQPQHF
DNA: TGTGCCAGCAGTTGGAGCAGGGAATCGAATCAGCCCCAGCATTTT

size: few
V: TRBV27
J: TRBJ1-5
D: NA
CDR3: CASSLLRSNQPQHF
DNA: TGTGCCAGCAGTTTACTTAGGAGCAATCAGCCCCAGCATTTT

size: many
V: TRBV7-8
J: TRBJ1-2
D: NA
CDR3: CASSLDWTYYGYTF
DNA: TGTGCCAGCAGCTTAGATTGGACCTACTATGGCTACACCTTC

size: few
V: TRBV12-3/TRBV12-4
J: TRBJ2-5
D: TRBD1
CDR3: CASTPRTGQETQYF
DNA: TGTGCCAGCACCCCCCGGACAGGGCAAGAGACCCAGTACTTC

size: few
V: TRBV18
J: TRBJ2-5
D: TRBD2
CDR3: CASSPPTSGRRWSETQYF
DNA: TGTGCCAGCTCACCGCCGACTAGCGGGAGGCGTTGGTCGGAGACCCAGTACTTC

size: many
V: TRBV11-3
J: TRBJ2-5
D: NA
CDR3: CASSLDPMTGQETQYF
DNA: TGTGCCAGCAGCTTAGATCCCATGACAGGCCAAGAGACCCAGTACTTC

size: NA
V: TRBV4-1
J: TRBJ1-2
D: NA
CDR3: CASSQDIVPDGYTF
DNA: TGCGCCAGCAGCCAAGATATCGTCCCGGATGGCTACACCTTC

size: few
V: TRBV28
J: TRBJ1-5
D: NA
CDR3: CASSFEVAGNQPQHF
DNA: TGTGCCAGCAGTTTTGAAGTCGCAGGGAATCAGCCCCAGCATTTT

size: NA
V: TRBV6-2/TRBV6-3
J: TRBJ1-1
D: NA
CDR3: CASSYMAYTEAFF
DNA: TGTGCCAGCAGTTACATGGCCTACACTGAAGCTTTCTTT

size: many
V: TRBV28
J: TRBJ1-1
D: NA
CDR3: CASSLSLWTFMNTEAFF
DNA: TGTGCCAGCAGTTTGTCCCTTTGGACATTTATGAACACTGAAGCTTTCTTT

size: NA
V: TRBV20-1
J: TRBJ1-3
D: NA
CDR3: CSARARNYTIYF
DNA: TGCAGTGCTAGGGCCAGGAATTACACCATATATTTT

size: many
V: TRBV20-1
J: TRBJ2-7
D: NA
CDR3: CSATDPVYEQYF
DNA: TGCAGTGCTACCGACCCGGTCTACGAGCAGTACTTC

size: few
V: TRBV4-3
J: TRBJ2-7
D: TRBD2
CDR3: CASSPSSGAIYEQYF
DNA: TGCGCCAGCAGCCCGTCTAGCGGAGCTATTTACGAGCAGTACTTC

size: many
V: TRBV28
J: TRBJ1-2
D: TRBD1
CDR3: CASSTRQGGRGYTF
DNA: TGTGCCAGCAGTACCAGACAGGGAGGAAGAGGCTACACCTTC

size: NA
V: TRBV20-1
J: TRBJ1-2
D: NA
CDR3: CSAGTGSSNYGYTF
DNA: TGCAGTGCCGGCACCGGGTCTTCTAACTATGGCTACACCTTC

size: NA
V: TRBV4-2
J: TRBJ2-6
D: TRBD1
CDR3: CASSQPRDRASTGANVLTF
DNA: TGTGCCAGCAGCCAACCTCGGGACAGAGCTTCGACTGGGGCCAACGTCCTGACTTTC

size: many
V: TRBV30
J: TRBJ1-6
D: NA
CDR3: CAGHRDNSPLHF
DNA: TGTGCCGGACACAGGGATAATTCACCCCTCCACTTT

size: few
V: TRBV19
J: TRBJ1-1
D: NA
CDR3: CASRTGRGSEAFF
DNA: TGTGCCAGTAGGACGGGGAGGGGCTCTGAAGCTTTCTTT

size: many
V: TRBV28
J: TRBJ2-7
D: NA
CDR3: CASSLQDPHEQYF
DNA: TGTGCCAGCAGTTTACAGGACCCACACGAGCAGTACTTC

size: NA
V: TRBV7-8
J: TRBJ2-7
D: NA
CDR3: CASSLDYYSYEQYF
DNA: TGTGCCAGCAGCTTGGACTACTACAGTTACGAGCAGTACTTC

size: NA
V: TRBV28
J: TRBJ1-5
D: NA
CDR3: CASSPNTRNQPQHF
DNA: TGTGCCAGCAGCCCTAACACCCGCAATCAGCCCCAGCATTTT

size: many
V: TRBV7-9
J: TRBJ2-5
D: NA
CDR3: CASSLEDQPQYF
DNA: TGTGCCAGCAGCTTAGAGGACCAACCCCAGTACTTC